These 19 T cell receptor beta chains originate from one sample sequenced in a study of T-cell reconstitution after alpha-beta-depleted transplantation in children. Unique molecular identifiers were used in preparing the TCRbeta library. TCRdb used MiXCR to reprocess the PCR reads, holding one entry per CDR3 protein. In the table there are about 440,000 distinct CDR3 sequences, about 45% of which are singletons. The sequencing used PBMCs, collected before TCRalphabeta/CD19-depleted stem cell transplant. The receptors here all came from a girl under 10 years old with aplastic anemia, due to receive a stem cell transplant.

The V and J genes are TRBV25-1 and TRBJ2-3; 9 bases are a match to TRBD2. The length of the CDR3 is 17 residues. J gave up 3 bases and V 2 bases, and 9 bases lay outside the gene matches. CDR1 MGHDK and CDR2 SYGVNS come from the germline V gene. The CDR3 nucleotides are TGTGCCAGCAGTGAACGCCACCAGCGGGGGGAGACAGATACGCAGTATTTT. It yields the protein CASSERHQRGETDTQYF.

The CDR3 loop reads CASSQTSGTNNEQFF. In DNA, the CDR3 is TGTGCCAGCAGTCAGACTAGCGGGACCAACAATGAGCAGTTCTTC. V gene TRBV28 combines with J gene TRBJ2-1; 11 bases align to TRBD2. Germline assignment: CDR1 MDHEN and CDR2 SYDVKM. J was trimmed by 5 bases and V by 5 bases; bases with no gene match: 5. This CDR3 is built from 15 residues. Full variable domain (rest looked up from reference TRBV28 and TRBJ2-1): DVKVTQSSRYLVKRTGEKVFLECVQDMDHENMFWYRQDPGLGLRLIYFSYDVKMKEKGDIPEGYSVSREKKERFSLILESASTNQTSMYLCASSQTSGTNNEQFFGPGTRLTVL.

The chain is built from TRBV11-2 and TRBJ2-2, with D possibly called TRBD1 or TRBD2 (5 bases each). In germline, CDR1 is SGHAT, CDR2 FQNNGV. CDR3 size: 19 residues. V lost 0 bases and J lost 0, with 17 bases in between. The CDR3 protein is CASSLDPPGRFANTGELFF. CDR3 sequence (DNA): TGTGCCAGCAGCTTAGATCCCCCGGGACGGTTCGCGAACACCGGGGAGCTGTTTTTT. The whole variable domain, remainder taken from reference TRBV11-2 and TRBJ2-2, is EAGVAQSPRYKIIEKRQSVAFWCNPISGHATLYWYQQILGQGPKLLIQFQNNGVVDDSQLPKDRFSAERLKGVDSTLKIQPAKLEDSAVYLCASSLDPPGRFANTGELFFGEGSRLTVL.

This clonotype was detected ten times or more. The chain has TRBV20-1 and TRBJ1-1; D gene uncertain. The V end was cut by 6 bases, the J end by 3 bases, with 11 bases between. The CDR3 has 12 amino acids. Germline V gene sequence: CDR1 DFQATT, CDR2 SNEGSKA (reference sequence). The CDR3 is CSALGADTEAFF. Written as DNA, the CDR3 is TGCAGTGCCCTGGGAGCGGACACTGAAGCTTTCTTT.

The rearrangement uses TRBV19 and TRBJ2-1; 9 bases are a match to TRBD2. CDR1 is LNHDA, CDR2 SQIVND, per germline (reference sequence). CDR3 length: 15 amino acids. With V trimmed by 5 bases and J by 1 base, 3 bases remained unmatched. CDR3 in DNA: TGTGCCAGTAGTGCGGGAGGGCCTTCCTACAATGAGCAGTTCTTC. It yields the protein CASSAGGPSYNEQFF.

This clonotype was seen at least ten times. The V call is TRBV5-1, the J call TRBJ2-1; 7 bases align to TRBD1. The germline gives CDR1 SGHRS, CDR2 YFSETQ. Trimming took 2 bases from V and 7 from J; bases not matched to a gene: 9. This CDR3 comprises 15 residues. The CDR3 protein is CASSLSRQGDNEQFF. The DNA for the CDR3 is TGCGCCAGCAGCTTATCCCGACAGGGTGATAATGAGCAGTTCTTC.

The CDR3 nucleotides are TGTGCCAGCAGTTTGGACACCTTGGCTAGCGGCCTCGAAGAGACCCAGTACTTC. Translation gives CASSLDTLASGLEETQYF. This chain joins TRBV6-5 and TRBJ2-5; 7 bases match TRBD2. Losses at the gene ends were 4 bases for V and 3 bases for J; bases not matched to a gene: 17. The CDR3 length is 18 residues. In germline, CDR1 is MNHEY, CDR2 SVGAGI.

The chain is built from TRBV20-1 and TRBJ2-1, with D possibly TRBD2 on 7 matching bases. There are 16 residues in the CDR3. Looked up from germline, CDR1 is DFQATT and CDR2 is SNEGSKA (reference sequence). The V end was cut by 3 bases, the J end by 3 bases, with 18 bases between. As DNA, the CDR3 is TGCAGTGCTAGTGGGGAGGGGGAGCGGGACTACAATGAGCAGTTCTTC. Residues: CSASGEGERDYNEQFF.

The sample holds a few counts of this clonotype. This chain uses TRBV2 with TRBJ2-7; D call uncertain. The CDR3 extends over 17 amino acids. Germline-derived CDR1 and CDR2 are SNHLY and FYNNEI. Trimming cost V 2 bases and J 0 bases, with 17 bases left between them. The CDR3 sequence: CASSENAGWVLSYEQYF. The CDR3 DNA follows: TGTGCCAGCAGTGAAAACGCCGGGTGGGTTCTCTCCTACGAGCAGTACTTC.

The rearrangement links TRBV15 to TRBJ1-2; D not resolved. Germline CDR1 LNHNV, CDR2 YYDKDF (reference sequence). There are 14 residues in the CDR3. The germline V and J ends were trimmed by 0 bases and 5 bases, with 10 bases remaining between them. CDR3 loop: CATSRDQNSYGYTF. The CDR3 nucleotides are TGTGCCACCAGCAGAGATCAAAACAGTTATGGCTACACCTTC.

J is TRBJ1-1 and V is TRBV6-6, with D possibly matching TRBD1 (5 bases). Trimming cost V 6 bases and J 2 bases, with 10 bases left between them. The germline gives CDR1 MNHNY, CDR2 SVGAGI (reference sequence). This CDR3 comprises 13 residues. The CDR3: CASSSDRNTEAFF. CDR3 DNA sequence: TGTGCCAGCAGCTCCGACAGAAACACTGAAGCTTTCTTT.

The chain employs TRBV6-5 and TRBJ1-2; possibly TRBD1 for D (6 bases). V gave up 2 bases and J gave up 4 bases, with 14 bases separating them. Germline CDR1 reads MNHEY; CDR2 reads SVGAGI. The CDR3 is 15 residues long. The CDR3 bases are TGTGCCAGCAGTTACAACAGGGTGGGGAGCTATGGCTACACCTTC. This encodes CASSYNRVGSYGYTF.

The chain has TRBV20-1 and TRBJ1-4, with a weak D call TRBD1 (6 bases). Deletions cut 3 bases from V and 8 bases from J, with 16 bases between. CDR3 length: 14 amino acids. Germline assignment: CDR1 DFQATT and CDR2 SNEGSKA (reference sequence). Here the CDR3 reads CSASVGGGYEKLFF. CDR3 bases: TGCAGTGCTAGTGTGGGGGGGGGCTACGAAAAACTGTTTTTT.

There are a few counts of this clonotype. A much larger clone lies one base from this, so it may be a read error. The CDR3 DNA reads TGTGCCAGCAGCCAAAAATGGGGGGGAATCTCCTACGAGCAGTACTTC. It translates to CASSQKWGGISYEQYF. The chain is built from TRBV3-1 and TRBJ2-7; TRBD2 matches 7 bases. The CDR3 spans 16 residues. The V segment lost 2 bases and the J segment 0 bases; nucleotides outside the gene matches: 7. Germline loops: CDR1 LGHDT, CDR2 YNNKEL (reference sequence).

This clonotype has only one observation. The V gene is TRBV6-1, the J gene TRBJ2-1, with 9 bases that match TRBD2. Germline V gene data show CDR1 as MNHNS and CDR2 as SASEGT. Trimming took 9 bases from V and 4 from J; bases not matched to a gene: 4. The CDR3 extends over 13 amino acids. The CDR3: CASHSGSYNEQFF. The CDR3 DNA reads TGTGCCAGTCATAGCGGGAGTTACAATGAGCAGTTCTTC.

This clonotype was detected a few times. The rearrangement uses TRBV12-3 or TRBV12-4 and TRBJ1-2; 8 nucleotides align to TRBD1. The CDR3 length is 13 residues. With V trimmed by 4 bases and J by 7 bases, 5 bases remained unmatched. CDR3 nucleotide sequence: TGTGCCAGCAGTTCGGGACAGGTCTCTGGCTACACCTTC. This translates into CASSSGQVSGYTF.

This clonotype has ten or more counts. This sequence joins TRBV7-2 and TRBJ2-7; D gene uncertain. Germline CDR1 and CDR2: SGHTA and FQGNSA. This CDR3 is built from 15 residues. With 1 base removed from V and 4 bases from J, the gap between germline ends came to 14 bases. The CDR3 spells CASSLGLSRLYEQYF. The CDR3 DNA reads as TGTGCCAGCAGCTTAGGGCTGTCCCGATTATACGAGCAGTACTTC.

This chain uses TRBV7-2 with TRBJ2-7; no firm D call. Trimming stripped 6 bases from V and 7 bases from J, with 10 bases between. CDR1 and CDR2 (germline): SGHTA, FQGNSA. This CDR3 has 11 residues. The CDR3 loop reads CASRDVREQYF. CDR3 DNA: TGTGCCAGCAGAGACGTAAGAGAGCAGTACTTC.

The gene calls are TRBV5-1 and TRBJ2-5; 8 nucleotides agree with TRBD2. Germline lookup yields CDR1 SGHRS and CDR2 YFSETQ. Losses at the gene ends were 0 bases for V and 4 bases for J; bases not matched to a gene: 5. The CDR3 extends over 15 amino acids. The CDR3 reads CASSLGAGVLETQYF. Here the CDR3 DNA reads TGCGCCAGCAGCTTGGGAGCGGGAGTACTAGAGACCCAGTACTTC.